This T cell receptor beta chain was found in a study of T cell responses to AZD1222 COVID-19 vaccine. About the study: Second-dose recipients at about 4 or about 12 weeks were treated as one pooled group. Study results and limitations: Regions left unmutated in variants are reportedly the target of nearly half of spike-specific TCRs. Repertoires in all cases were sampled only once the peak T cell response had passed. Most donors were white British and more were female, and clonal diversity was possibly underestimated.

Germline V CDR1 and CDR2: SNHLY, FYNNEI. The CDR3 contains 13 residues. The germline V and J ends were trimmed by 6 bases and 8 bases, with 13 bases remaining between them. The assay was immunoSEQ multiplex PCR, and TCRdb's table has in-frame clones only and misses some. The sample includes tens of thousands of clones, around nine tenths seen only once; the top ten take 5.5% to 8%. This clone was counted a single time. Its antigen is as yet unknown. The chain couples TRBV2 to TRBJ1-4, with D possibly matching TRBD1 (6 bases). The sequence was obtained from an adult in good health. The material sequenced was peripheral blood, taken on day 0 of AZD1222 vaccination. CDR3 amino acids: CASSGGAGEKLFF. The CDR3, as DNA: TGTGCCAGCAGCGGGGGCGCAGGCGAAAAACTGTTTTTT.